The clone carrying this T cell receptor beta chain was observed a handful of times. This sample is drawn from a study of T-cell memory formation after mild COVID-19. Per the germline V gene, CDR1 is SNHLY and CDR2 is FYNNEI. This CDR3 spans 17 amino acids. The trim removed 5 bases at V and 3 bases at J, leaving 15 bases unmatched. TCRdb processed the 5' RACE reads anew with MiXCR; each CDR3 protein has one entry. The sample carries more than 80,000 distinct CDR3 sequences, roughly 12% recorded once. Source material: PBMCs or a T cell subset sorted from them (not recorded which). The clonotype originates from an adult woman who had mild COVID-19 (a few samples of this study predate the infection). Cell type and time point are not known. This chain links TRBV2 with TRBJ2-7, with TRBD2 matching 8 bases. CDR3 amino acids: CASSYHPSSGSFYEQYF. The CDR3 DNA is TGTGCCAGCAGTTACCATCCCTCTAGCGGGTCATTCTACGAGCAGTACTTC. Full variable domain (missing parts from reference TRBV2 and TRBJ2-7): EPEVTQTPSHQVTQMGQEVILRCVPISNHLYFYWYRQILGQKVEFLVSFYNNEISEKSEIFDDQFSVERPDGSNFTLKIRSTKLEDSAMYFCASSYHPSSGSFYEQYFGPGTRLTVT.